The clone carrying this TCR beta chain was seen many times. Documented time point: before trial treatment. This record comes from a study of low-dose radiotherapy and immunotherapy resistance in tumors. Primers targeting TRAV and TRBV primed first-strand cDNA, covering alpha and beta chains. Amplification of TCRs used a constant-region primer and V-primer adapter for about 19 PCR cycles. Isolated mRNA underwent amplification via in vitro transcription. In TCRdb, the reads were re-called with MiXCR into one record per CDR3 protein. The sample shows 65,000 to 90,000 distinct CDR3 sequences, approximately 17% of them seen only once. The CDR3 has 15 residues. V gave up 4 bases and J gave up 0 bases; unmatched junction bases: 7. The germline CDR1 and CDR2 sequences are SGHRS and YFSETQ.

The sample consisted of PBMCs, taken before treatment. The gene calls are TRBV5-1 and TRBJ2-7, with 7 bases matching TRBD1. This receptor was obtained from a male donor with prostate cancer. The CDR3 region has the DNA TGCGCCAGCAGCAACCCGGGACAGAGCTCCTACGAGCAGTACTTC. Translating gives CASSNPGQSSYEQYF.